Here is one T cell receptor beta chain with its context. Sequencing was performed with immunoSEQ multiplex PCR; in TCRdb, only in-frame clones are kept and a portion is missing. The sample includes approximately 100,000 clones, around 84% of them seen just once. The CDR3 loop spans 11 amino acids. Germline values: CDR1 SGHDN, CDR2 FVKESK. Trimming removed 10 bases at V and 4 bases at J, with 8 bases between. The data were taken from a study of control samples from healthy donors and cancer patients. The sequence was obtained from a man between 65 and 85 years old with lung cancer. The chain recombines TRBV14 with TRBJ1-3, with D perhaps TRBD1 (5 bases). The specimen sequenced was PBMCs. The CDR3 DNA reads as TGTGCCACCGGGGACGGAAACACCATATATTTT. It is translated as CATGDGNTIYF.